The TCR beta chain described here comes from a study of cytomegalovirus exposure and HLA in healthy donors. The CDR3 spans 16 residues. V gave up 1 base and J gave up 6 bases; unmatched junction bases: 6. Looked up from germline, CDR1 is SGHNT and CDR2 is YYREEE (reference sequence). PCR amplification relied on 60 Vbeta primers (plus 13 Jbeta primers). Profiled with immunoSEQ multiplex PCR; TCRdb holds only in-frame clones, not every one. This repertoire shows about 150,000 clones, 70% to 80% found once; its top ten account for 2.1%. This sequence originates from a man aged 30 to 39 in good health and CMV-seronegative. Specimen: PBMCs. V and J are TRBV5-4 and TRBJ2-3; TRBD2 matches at 12 bases. The CDR3 loop reads CASSLTLAGGPDTQYF. The CDR3 DNA reads as TGTGCCAGCAGCTTGACCCTAGCGGGGGGGCCCGATACGCAGTATTTT.